Each of the 16 T cell receptor beta chains below was sequenced from the same sample in a study of blood T cell repertoires in COVID-19. TCRdb's copy holds only in-frame clones and misses some; the assay was immunoSEQ multiplex PCR. The table includes more than 95,000 clones, approximately 82% detected once. The sample consisted of peripheral blood. These receptors were collected from a man in his fifties or sixties with acute or convalescent COVID-19.

The chain links TRBV2 to TRBJ2-1, with D possibly TRBD2 on 6 matching bases. Germline V gene lookup returns CDR1 SNHLY and CDR2 FYNNEI. CDR3 size: 15 residues. Trimming left V 11 bases short and J 5 bases short, with 22 bases between. As DNA, the CDR3 is TGTGCCTGGGGTCGGGGGAGTGGAGGTGACAATGAGCAGTTCTTC. Residues: CAWGRGSGGDNEQFF.

The chain couples TRBV19 to TRBJ1-1; a weak D match, TRBD1 (6 bases). V lost 8 bases, J lost 6 bases, and 13 bases lay in between. The length of the CDR3 is 12 residues. Germline-derived CDR1 and CDR2 are LNHDA and SQIVND (reference sequence). The DNA for the CDR3 is TGTGCCAGTGATGACAGGAGGTCTGAAGCTTTCTTT. It specifies CASDDRRSEAFF.

This sequence joins TRBV6-5 and TRBJ2-1; D perhaps matches TRBD2 (5 bases). Germline lookup yields CDR1 MNHEY and CDR2 SVGAGI. The CDR3 covers 15 residues. The V and J ends lost 7 bases and 8 bases respectively, with 21 bases between them. The CDR3 nucleotides read TGTGCCAGCACGAAAGGAGGACCCCCAGGCGATGAGCAGTTCTTC. Translating it yields CASTKGGPPGDEQFF.

The chain has TRBV28 and TRBJ2-3; 11 nucleotides match TRBD2. The CDR3 length is 16 residues. CDR1 and CDR2 (germline): MDHEN, SYDVKM. Trimming at V came to 6 bases and at J to 2 bases, leaving 7 bases not matched to a gene. CDR3 sequence (DNA): TGTGCCAGCAGCGGGGGGACTAGCGGTTACACAGATACGCAGTATTTT. Translated, it gives CASSGGTSGYTDTQYF.

This chain joins TRBV5-1 and TRBJ2-2; maybe TRBD1 (6 bases). This CDR3 is 15 amino acids long. V was cut by 5 bases and J by 4 bases, with 15 bases left in between. Germline assignment: CDR1 SGHRS and CDR2 YFSETQ. In nucleotides, the CDR3 is TGCGCCAGCAGTCGGGCAGGGGCTATCACCGGGGAGCTGTTTTTT. This gives the protein CASSRAGAITGELFF.

The chain has TRBV7-8 and TRBJ1-6; no clear D. Germline CDR1 reads SGHVS; CDR2 reads FQNEAQ. Trimming shortened V by 5 bases and J by 2 bases, and 13 bases separated the two germline ends. The CDR3 sequence is 16 residues long. The CDR3 nucleotides are TGTGCCAGCAGCCGAGAAACAGCCCCCTATAATTCACCCCTCCACTTT. This gives the protein CASSRETAPYNSPLHF.

The V gene is TRBV5-1, the J gene TRBJ1-1, with 9 bases lining up with TRBD1. The V segment lost 2 bases and the J segment 1 base; nucleotides outside the gene matches: 6. CDR3 length: 16 residues. Germline V CDR1 and CDR2: SGHRS, YFSETQ. The CDR3: CASSFGDRDENTEAFF. The CDR3 coding sequence is TGCGCCAGCAGCTTTGGGGACAGGGACGAGAACACTGAAGCTTTCTTT.

This rearrangement joins TRBV10-2 to TRBJ2-2; 8 nucleotides agree with TRBD1. Germline assignment: CDR1 WSHSY and CDR2 SAAADI. The J segment lost 7 bases and the V segment lost 4 bases, leaving 8 bases of the junction unmatched. The CDR3 length is 15 residues. The CDR3 nucleotides are TGCGCCAGCAGTGCCAGGGGGCCACTCGACGGGGAGCTGTTTTTT. It specifies CASSARGPLDGELFF.

The table lists this clone with a few counts. The gene calls are TRBV5-1 and TRBJ2-4; D gene ambiguous. Trimming took 2 bases from V and 0 from J, leaving 12 bases between them. The CDR3 length is 16 residues. Germline CDR1 SGHRS, CDR2 YFSETQ. The CDR3 here is CASSFGGLLAKNIQYF. The CDR3 DNA is TGCGCCAGCAGCTTTGGCGGTCTCCTAGCCAAAAACATTCAGTACTTC.

The chain employs TRBV18 and TRBJ1-1; D might be TRBD1 (6 bases). The CDR3 covers 15 residues. Germline V CDR1 and CDR2: KGHSH, LQKENI. The V end lost 0 bases, the J end lost 0 bases, and 8 bases lay between the germline ends. The CDR3 here is CASSPPTGMNTEAFF. As DNA, the CDR3 is TGTGCCAGCTCACCACCGACAGGTATGAACACTGAAGCTTTCTTT.

The rearrangement joins TRBV7-2 to TRBJ1-4; TRBD1 might be the D (5 bases). The CDR3 sequence is 14 residues long. Germline V CDR1 and CDR2: SGHTA, FQGNSA. V lost 5 bases and J 4 bases, leaving 11 bases between the germline ends. CDR3 residues: CASSPGTVNEKLFF. The CDR3 DNA is TGTGCCAGCAGCCCAGGGACTGTTAATGAAAAACTGTTTTTT.

This rearrangement joins TRBV6-6 to TRBJ2-6; 7 bases map to TRBD1. The CDR3 has 15 amino acids. With V trimmed by 6 bases and J by 1 base, 3 bases remained unmatched. Germline assignment: CDR1 MNHNY and CDR2 SVGAGI (reference sequence). For the CDR3, the DNA is TGTGCCAGCAGCCCGACAGGGTCTGGGGCCAACGTCCTGACTTTC. This codes for CASSPTGSGANVLTF.

The rearrangement joins TRBV5-4 to TRBJ2-2; 10 bases fit TRBD1. CDR1 is SGHNT and CDR2 is YYREEE in the germline V gene (reference sequence). With V trimmed by 4 bases and J by 5 bases, 8 bases remained unmatched. The CDR3 is made up of 16 amino acids. The CDR3 DNA is TGTGCCAGCAGCGTGGATCCGGGACAGGGGACCGGGGAGCTGTTTTTT. Translated: CASSVDPGQGTGELFF.

This rearrangement joins TRBV19 to TRBJ1-2, with TRBD1 identical over 7 bases. This CDR3 is built from 14 residues. J gave up 4 bases and V 4 bases, and 6 bases lay outside the gene matches. The V gene's germline CDR1 is LNHDA and CDR2 SQIVND (reference sequence). CDR3 in amino acids: CASSTNEGAYGYTF. The CDR3 DNA sequence: TGTGCCAGTAGTACCAATGAGGGGGCCTATGGCTACACCTTC.

The chain links TRBV28 to TRBJ1-5, with D perhaps matching TRBD1 (5 bases). This CDR3 region has 17 residues. Trimming stripped 4 bases from V and 0 bases from J, with 16 bases between. The V gene's germline CDR1 is MDHEN and CDR2 SYDVKM. CDR3 nucleotides: TGTGCCAGCAGTTCCCCGTGGGGGGTGGGTAGCAATCAGCCCCAGCATTTT. This sequence encodes CASSSPWGVGSNQPQHF.

V and J are TRBV16 and TRBJ1-5; D gene unclear. Germline V gives CDR1 KGHSY, CDR2 FQNENV. CDR3 length: 13 residues. Deletions cut 4 bases from V and 2 bases from J, with 6 bases between. This chain's CDR3 is CASSPTGNQPQHF. The CDR3 nucleotides read TGTGCCAGCAGCCCTACAGGCAATCAGCCCCAGCATTTT.